The sequence of this T cell receptor beta chain was determined in a study of OX40 agonist ivuxolimab in advanced cancers. On the study more broadly: The group had a mean age of around 60 years, ranged from roughly 23 to 90, and was 80% to 90% male.

The data were produced by immunoSEQ multiplex PCR, yet TCRdb's version contains in-frame clones alone and is incomplete. Of tens of thousands of clones in the sample, roughly 88% were seen once. Notes on the study in general: Expanded peripheral T cell antigen specificity was not determined. Averaged across samples, CD8+ T cells carried more expanded clones than CD4+ did.

Trimming took 1 base from V and 1 from J, leaving 7 bases between them. The CDR3 is 14 amino acids. The germline CDR1 and CDR2 sequences are LGHNA and YNFKEQ. About this clone itself: The antigen is unknown.

The chain couples TRBV4-2 to TRBJ2-5; D gene ambiguous. Sequencing was performed on CD4+ or CD8+ T cells sorted from blood, taken in a trial of the OX40 agonist ivuxolimab. The receptor was derived from an adult with an advanced solid tumor such as melanoma, head and neck, liver or kidney cancer. CDR3 DNA sequence: TGTGCCAGCAGCCAAGGATTCGGCCAAGAGACCCAGTACTTC. Amino acid sequence: CASSQGFGQETQYF.